This record concerns one T cell receptor (beta chain) sequence. These data originate in a study of CD8+CD57+ T cells in acquired aplastic anemia. TCR beta VDJ combinations and CDR3 sequences were profiled from genomic DNA. TCRdb fed the reads into MiXCR, producing one record per CDR3 protein. This repertoire shows about 110,000 distinct CDR3 sequences, approximately 48% found once; its top ten account for around a third. Sequencing input: sorted CD4+, CD8+, or CD8+CD57+ T cells (not recorded which) from PBMCs. The clonotype originates from a human donor in good health, serving as a control.

CDR3 loop: CASSGGGREKNEQYF. In DNA form, the CDR3 reads TGTGCCAGCAGTGGGGGGGGCAGGGAAAAAAACGAGCAGTACTTC. The chain joins TRBV25-1 to TRBJ2-7, with a possible D match to TRBD2 (7 bases). The CDR3 is made up of 15 amino acids. V lost 4 bases and J lost 5, with 18 bases in between. Germline V lookup: CDR1 MGHDK, CDR2 SYGVNS.